The clone carrying this TCR beta chain was seen at least ten times. Its antigen is currently unknown. This specimen belongs to a study of T cells in Graves' hyperthyroidism and ophthalmopathy. Study-wide points: Blood also held most thyroid clonotypes expanded beyond 0.001.

Subjects aged 18 to 65 presented with newly diagnosed hyperthyroidism of less than 2 months' duration. TCR beta CDR3 sequences were amplified from RNA transcripts. In the first-round RT-PCR of the TCR CDR3, the HTBI primer set was used. In TCRdb, the multiplex PCR reads were re-called with MiXCR into one record per CDR3 protein. The table records some 350,000 distinct CDR3 sequences, 25% of them present only once. Sequenced sample: blood. The source of this sequence is a man aged 45-60 years with Graves' hyperthyroidism.

The CDR3 spells CASSLANNEQFF. DNA for the CDR3: TGTGCCAGCAGCTTAGCCAACAATGAGCAGTTCTTC. The V and J genes are TRBV7-9 and TRBJ2-1, with D unclear. Germline assignment: CDR1 SEHNR and CDR2 FQNEAQ (reference sequence). V was pared by 0 bases and J by 5 bases, with 2 bases between. The CDR3 contains 12 residues. The variable domain in full, with the rest retrieved from reference TRBV7-9 and TRBJ2-1, is DTGVSQNPRHKITKRGQNVTFRCDPISEHNRLYWYRQTLGQGPEFLTYFQNEAQLEKSRLLSDRFSAERPKGSFSTLEIQRTEQGDSAMYLCASSLANNEQFFGPGTRLTVL.